The 32 T cell receptor beta chains presented below share a single source sample, sequenced in a study of blood T cell repertoires in COVID-19. Repertoires were generated with immunoSEQ multiplex PCR, while TCRdb's copy carries only in-frame clones and drops some. Here the sample spans some 96,000 clones, around nine tenths being singletons. Sequences were obtained from peripheral blood. The receptors here all came from a man older than 75 with acute or convalescent COVID-19.

This clone showed up just a few times. This chain links TRBV6-5 with TRBJ2-7, with TRBD1 matching 7 bases. V trimming: 10 bases; J trimming: 6 bases; junction bases outside the gene matches: 18. The CDR3 totals 15 residues. Germline V CDR1 and CDR2: MNHEY, SVGAGI. CDR3 DNA sequence: TGTGCCACAGTGGACCAGGGACAGTTTTCGTCCGAGCAGTACTTC. It yields the protein CATVDQGQFSSEQYF.

The chain couples TRBV27 to TRBJ1-2, with 7 bases fitting TRBD1. Germline-derived CDR1 and CDR2 are MNHEY and SMNVEV (reference sequence). J was trimmed by 4 bases and V by 4 bases; bases with no gene match: 9. The CDR3 covers 15 residues. This CDR3 is CASSSRGRGSYGYTF. In DNA, the CDR3 is TGTGCCAGCAGTTCAAGGGGGCGCGGAAGCTATGGCTACACCTTC.

This clone was observed once. The rearrangement uses TRBV19 and TRBJ1-2; D possibly corresponds to TRBD1 (5 bases). Trimming cost V 6 bases and J 4 bases, with 18 bases left between them. This CDR3 spans 15 amino acids. Germline lookup yields CDR1 LNHDA and CDR2 SQIVND (reference sequence). The CDR3 DNA is TGTGCCAGTAGCCCTACAGGCAGGGCGCTCTATGGCTACACCTTC. This gives the protein CASSPTGRALYGYTF.

The V and J genes are TRBV3-1 (or the pseudogene TRBV3-2) and TRBJ2-3; a weak D match, TRBD2 (5 bases). Looked up from germline, CDR1 is LGHDT and CDR2 is YNNKEL (reference sequence). The CDR3 has 14 amino acids. V lost 4 bases to trimming and J lost 9 bases, with 17 bases between them. CDR3 in DNA: TGTGCCAGCAGCCCGGGATCGAGGAGCTTCACGCAGTATTTT. Its translation is CASSPGSRSFTQYF.

V is TRBV9 and J is TRBJ2-7; D not certain. The V end lost 0 bases, the J end lost 6 bases, and 28 bases lay between the germline ends. The CDR3 has 19 residues. CDR1 and CDR2 (germline): SGDLS, YYNGEE. Here the CDR3 DNA reads TGTGCCAGCAGCGTAGCTACTTTGACCGCCCAGGCTCCACGAGCCGAGCAGTACTTC. It encodes CASSVATLTAQAPRAEQYF.

J is TRBJ1-1 and V is TRBV7-9; 9 bases line up with TRBD1. The CDR3 covers 17 residues. V shed 1 base and J 1 base; nucleotides not matched to a gene: 7. Germline CDR1 is SEHNR and CDR2 is FQNEAQ (reference sequence). In nucleotides, the CDR3 is TGTGCCAGCAGCTTAGGCACAGGGGGCATAGGGAACACTGAAGCTTTCTTT. It is translated as CASSLGTGGIGNTEAFF. Filled out from reference TRBV7-9 and TRBJ1-1, the complete variable domain reads DTGVSQNPRHKITKRGQNVTFRCDPISEHNRLYWYRQTLGQGPEFLTYFQNEAQLEKSRLLSDRFSAERPKGSFSTLEIQRTEQGDSAMYLCASSLGTGGIGNTEAFFGQGTRLTVV.

V gene TRBV25-1 combines with J gene TRBJ2-3, with TRBD2 matching over 11 bases. The CDR3 consists of 15 residues. Germline loops: CDR1 MGHDK, CDR2 SYGVNS. V dropped 4 bases and J dropped 3; count of bases not matched to a gene: 3. The CDR3 here is CASSVAGGPTDTQYF. The DNA for the CDR3 is TGTGCCAGCAGTGTAGCGGGAGGGCCGACAGATACGCAGTATTTT.

The genes are TRBV28 and TRBJ2-5; D uncertain. The CDR3 loop spans 13 amino acids. Germline lookup yields CDR1 MDHEN and CDR2 SYDVKM. The V and J ends lost 3 bases and 5 bases respectively, with 10 bases between them. The CDR3 coding sequence is TGTGCCAGCAGTTTTGTAGTACCCGAGACCCAGTACTTC. It is translated as CASSFVVPETQYF.

The chain links TRBV6-5 to TRBJ2-2; 10 nucleotides align to TRBD2. The V and J ends lost 6 bases and 3 bases, in that order; junction bases with no gene match: 4. The CDR3 length is 15 residues. Germline CDR1 and CDR2: MNHEY and SVGAGI. The DNA of the CDR3 is TGTGCCAGCAGCAAGCTAGCGGGGGACACCGGGGAGCTGTTTTTT. Amino acid sequence: CASSKLAGDTGELFF.

J is TRBJ2-7 and V is TRBV15, with 9 bases identical to TRBD2. V dropped 1 base and J dropped 5; count of bases not matched to a gene: 6. The CDR3 loop spans 15 amino acids. Germline V lookup: CDR1 LNHNV, CDR2 YYDKDF (reference sequence). CDR3 nucleotide sequence: TGTGCCACCAGCAGAGGTGGGACTAGCATCGACGAGCAGTACTTC. Its translation is CATSRGGTSIDEQYF.

The V gene is TRBV7-2, the J gene TRBJ2-1; D remains ambiguous. Germline CDR1 SGHTA, CDR2 FQGNSA. V was cut by 4 bases and J by 6 bases, with 10 bases left in between. This CDR3 spans 13 amino acids. CDR3 sequence reads: CASSSRNFNEQFF. The CDR3 nucleotides read TGTGCCAGCAGCTCCCGTAATTTCAATGAGCAGTTCTTC.

The rearrangement links TRBV12-3 or TRBV12-4 to TRBJ1-1, with D possibly being TRBD1 (6 bases). The V and J ends lost 6 bases and 7 bases respectively, with 15 bases between them. The CDR3 has 13 residues. The CDR3 spells CASRMNRVGEAFF. As DNA, the CDR3 is TGTGCCAGCAGGATGAACAGGGTCGGTGAAGCTTTCTTT.

The chain uses TRBV24-1 and TRBJ2-7, with TRBD2 matching 11 bases. The V gene end was trimmed by 4 bases and the J gene end by 4 bases; junction bases not matched to a gene: 5. Germline V gene sequence: CDR1 KGHDR, CDR2 SFDVKD. CDR3 length: 15 residues. CDR3 coding DNA: TGTGCCACCAGTGAGAGTAGCGGGAGGGCGTACGAGCAGTACTTC. It yields the protein CATSESSGRAYEQYF.

The chain is built from TRBV30 and TRBJ1-1; 10 positions match TRBD1. Germline V gene lookup returns CDR1 GTSNPN and CDR2 SVGIG (reference sequence). The CDR3 runs to 14 residues. V shed 1 base, J shed 4 bases, and the junction held 3 bases outside the gene matches. The CDR3 coding sequence is TGTGCCTGGAGTGGCGACAGGGGGCCCACTGAAGCTTTCTTT. Its protein is CAWSGDRGPTEAFF.

The gene calls are TRBV25-1 and TRBJ1-1, with TRBD1 as a possible D gene (5 bases). Germline CDR1 and CDR2: MGHDK and SYGVNS. This CDR3 contains 13 residues. With 6 bases removed from V and 7 bases from J, the gap between germline ends came to 15 bases. CDR3 sequence (DNA): TGTGCCAGCAGGGATGAGGTAAGGGGTGAAGCTTTCTTT. This translates into CASRDEVRGEAFF.

The chain combines TRBV5-4 with TRBJ2-5; 11 bases line up with TRBD2. CDR3 length: 17 residues. V lost 4 bases and J lost 2; bases outside the gene matches: 10. CDR1 and CDR2 (germline): SGHNT, YYREEE (reference sequence). The CDR3 DNA is TGTGCCAGCAGCAAGCCGGGACTAGCGGAACTTCAAGAGACCCAGTACTTC. It specifies CASSKPGLAELQETQYF.

This rearrangement joins TRBV28 to TRBJ1-2; 11 nucleotides line up with TRBD1. The germline CDR1 and CDR2 sequences are MDHEN and SYDVKM. The CDR3 covers 16 residues. The ends lost 6 bases at V and 0 bases at J; junction bases unmatched: 6. CDR3 sequence: CASSGGQGAPNYGYTF. Here the CDR3 DNA reads TGTGCCAGCAGCGGAGGACAGGGGGCTCCTAACTATGGCTACACCTTC.

The J gene is TRBJ1-1, the V gene TRBV18, with D possibly matching TRBD1 (5 bases). The CDR3 is made up of 14 amino acids. Germline values: CDR1 KGHSH, CDR2 LQKENI. V was trimmed by 2 bases and J by 1 base, leaving 8 bases between them. Here the CDR3 DNA reads TGTGCCAGCTCACCAAGCGGGGGGAACACTGAAGCTTTCTTT. Protein: CASSPSGGNTEAFF.

V gene TRBV25-1 combines with J gene TRBJ2-5; no clear D. Germline-derived CDR1 and CDR2 are MGHDK and SYGVNS. V dropped 4 bases and J dropped 2 bases, with 11 bases sitting between them. This CDR3 is built from 14 residues. CDR3 sequence: CASSVYSYQETQYF. The DNA of the CDR3 is TGTGCCAGCAGTGTTTACAGCTATCAAGAGACCCAGTACTTC.

V and J are TRBV5-1 and TRBJ2-2, with 10 bases fitting TRBD2. V shed 4 bases, J shed 6 bases, and the junction held 15 bases outside the gene matches. CDR1 and CDR2 (germline): SGHRS, YFSETQ. The CDR3 loop spans 18 amino acids. The CDR3 DNA reads TGCGCCAGCAGCCTTAGGAGCCCCCTAGCGGGAGCCTCCGGGGAGCTGTTTTTT. It specifies CASSLRSPLAGASGELFF.

The V call is TRBV19, the J call TRBJ1-4; TRBD1 might be the D (6 bases). V was cut by 9 bases and J by 3 bases, with 8 bases left in between. This CDR3 has 12 amino acids. CDR1 is LNHDA, CDR2 SQIVND, per germline (reference sequence). The CDR3: CASGQPNEKLFF. The CDR3 region has the DNA TGTGCCAGCGGACAGCCTAATGAAAAACTGTTTTTT.

The rearrangement joins TRBV19 to TRBJ2-1, with a tentative D call TRBD1 (5 bases). The V end lost 1 base, the J end lost 6 bases, and 10 bases lay between the germline ends. The CDR3 loop spans 14 amino acids. In germline, CDR1 is LNHDA, CDR2 SQIVND (reference sequence). This chain's CDR3 is CASSIARQGNEQFF. As DNA, the CDR3 is TGTGCCAGTAGTATAGCTAGGCAGGGCAATGAGCAGTTCTTC. Based on the CDR3 plus reference TRBV19 and TRBJ2-1, the full variable domain is DGGITQSPKYLFRKEGQNVTLSCEQNLNHDAMYWYRQDPGQGLRLIYYSQIVNDFQKGDIAEGYSVSREKKESFPLTVTSAQKNPTAFYLCASSIARQGNEQFFGPGTRLTVL.

This chain links TRBV7-2 with TRBJ2-1; TRBD1 matches 7 bases. The CDR3 is 16 residues long. The V gene's germline CDR1 is SGHTA and CDR2 FQGNSA. The J segment lost 8 bases and the V segment lost 1 base, leaving 11 bases of the junction unmatched. The CDR3 sequence: CASSLGFSAGGHEQFF. The CDR3 DNA reads as TGTGCCAGCAGCTTAGGGTTTTCCGCAGGGGGACATGAGCAGTTCTTC.

V gene TRBV6-5 combines with J gene TRBJ1-1; 10 bases line up with TRBD1. From germline, CDR1 is MNHEY and CDR2 SVGAGI. J gave up 4 bases and V 8 bases, and 7 bases lay outside the gene matches. The CDR3 totals 14 residues. CDR3 residues: CASPRGQGSTEAFF. Here the CDR3 DNA reads TGTGCCAGCCCACGGGGACAGGGGTCCACTGAAGCTTTCTTT.

The V call is TRBV6-5, the J call TRBJ1-2, with D possibly matching TRBD1 (5 bases). The V and J ends lost 4 bases and 7 bases respectively, with 13 bases between them. Germline loops: CDR1 MNHEY, CDR2 SVGAGI. The CDR3 loop spans 13 amino acids. CDR3 residues: CASSSETALGYTF. DNA of the CDR3: TGTGCCAGCAGTTCGGAGACAGCTCTTGGCTACACCTTC.

Only one count was recorded for this clone. The rearrangement links TRBV28 to TRBJ2-7, with 8 bases matching TRBD1. Germline-derived CDR1 and CDR2 are MDHEN and SYDVKM. Trimming at V came to 5 bases and at J to 3 bases, leaving 3 bases not matched to a gene. This CDR3 has 13 amino acids. The DNA of the CDR3 is TGTGCCAGCAGTCAGGGGGCGGTCTACGAGCAGTACTTC. Translation: CASSQGAVYEQYF.

This clone was counted a single time. Written as DNA, the CDR3 is TGCGCCAGCAGCCAGGGTCGACTAGCGAGAAGCACAGATACGCAGTATTTT. The encoded protein is CASSQGRLARSTDTQYF. The V gene is TRBV4-3, the J gene TRBJ2-3, with 8 bases matching TRBD2. With V trimmed by 3 bases and J by 0 bases, 8 bases remained unmatched. The CDR3 has 17 residues. Germline CDR1 is LGHNA and CDR2 is YSLEER.

This chain uses TRBV4-3 with TRBJ2-2; D is uncertain. Germline V CDR1 and CDR2: LGHNA, YSLEER. Trimming cost V 1 base and J 4 bases, with 10 bases left between them. CDR3 length: 15 residues. CDR3 nucleotides: TGCGCCAGCAGCCAAGTTTTCAGGCGCACCGGGGAGCTGTTTTTT. It yields the protein CASSQVFRRTGELFF.

This chain connects TRBV7-6 to TRBJ2-7; 7 positions match TRBD1. The CDR3 covers 16 residues. Germline V CDR1 and CDR2: SGHVS, FNYEAQ. V lost 1 base, J lost 2 bases, and 8 bases stayed unmatched. The CDR3 DNA reads as TGTGCCAGCAGCTTAGTCCCCGGGACAGCAACCTACGAGCAGTACTTC. Amino acid sequence: CASSLVPGTATYEQYF.

The chain joins TRBV10-2 to TRBJ2-6; D not resolved. Germline CDR1 reads WSHSY; CDR2 reads SAAADI. This CDR3 is built from 17 residues. V gave up 0 bases and J gave up 4 bases, with 13 bases separating them. CDR3 loop: CASSESTQLSGANVLTF. The CDR3 DNA reads TGCGCCAGCAGTGAGTCGACTCAACTTTCCGGGGCCAACGTCCTGACTTTC.

V and J are TRBV28 and TRBJ2-3, with 7 bases fitting TRBD1. CDR3 length equals 16 residues. Looked up from germline, CDR1 is MDHEN and CDR2 is SYDVKM. Trimming at V came to 5 bases and at J to 2 bases, leaving 10 bases not matched to a gene. The CDR3 bases are TGTGCCAGCAGTCCGCCGACAGGGAGAGCCACAGATACGCAGTATTTT. Protein sequence: CASSPPTGRATDTQYF.

The chain uses TRBV10-3 and TRBJ2-3, with D possibly matching TRBD1 (6 bases). The V and J ends lost 7 bases and 3 bases respectively, with 11 bases between them. The germline V gene encodes CDR1 ENHRY and CDR2 SYGVKD. CDR3 length: 13 residues. CDR3 coding DNA: TGTGCCATCATGGCAGGGGCGACAGATACGCAGTATTTT. It translates to CAIMAGATDTQYF.